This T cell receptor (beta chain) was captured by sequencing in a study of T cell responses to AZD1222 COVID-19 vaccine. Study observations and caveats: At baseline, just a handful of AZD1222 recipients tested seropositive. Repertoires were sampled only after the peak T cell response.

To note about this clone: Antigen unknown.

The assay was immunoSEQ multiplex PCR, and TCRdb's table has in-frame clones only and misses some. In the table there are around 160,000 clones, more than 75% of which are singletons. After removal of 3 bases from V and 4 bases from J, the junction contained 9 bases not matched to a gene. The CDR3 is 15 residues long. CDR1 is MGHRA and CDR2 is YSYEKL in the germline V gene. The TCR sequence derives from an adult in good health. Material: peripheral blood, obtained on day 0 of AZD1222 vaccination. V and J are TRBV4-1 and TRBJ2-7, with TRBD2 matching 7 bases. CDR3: CASSHLYREDYEQYF. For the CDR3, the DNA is TGCGCCAGCAGCCACCTTTACCGGGAGGATTACGAGCAGTACTTC.